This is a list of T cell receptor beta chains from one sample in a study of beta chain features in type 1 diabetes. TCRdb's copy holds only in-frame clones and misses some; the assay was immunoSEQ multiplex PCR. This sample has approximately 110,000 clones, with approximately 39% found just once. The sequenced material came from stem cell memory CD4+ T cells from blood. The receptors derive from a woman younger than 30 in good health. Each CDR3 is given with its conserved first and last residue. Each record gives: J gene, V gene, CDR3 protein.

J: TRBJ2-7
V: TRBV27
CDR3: CASSLSSGAASSYEQYF

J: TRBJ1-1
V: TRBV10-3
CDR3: CAISGFDRAEAFF

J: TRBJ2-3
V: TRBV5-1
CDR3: CASSLSIAGSTDTQYF

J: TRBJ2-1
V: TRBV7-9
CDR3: CASSFRLAGLYNEQFF

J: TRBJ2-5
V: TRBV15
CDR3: CATSRDFRQGGETQYF

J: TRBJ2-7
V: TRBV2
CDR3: CASSRSTSGMFTLYEQYF

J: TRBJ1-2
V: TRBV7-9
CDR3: CASSFLRFIQGRGYTF

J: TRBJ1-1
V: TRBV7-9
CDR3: CASSLTGRNTEAFF

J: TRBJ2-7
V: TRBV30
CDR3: CAWSWASGYEQYF

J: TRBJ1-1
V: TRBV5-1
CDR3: CASSQQNRGRRANTEAFF

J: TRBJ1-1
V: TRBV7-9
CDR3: CASFLTGGAITEAFF

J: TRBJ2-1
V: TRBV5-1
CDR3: CASSLPGTSNTYNEQFF

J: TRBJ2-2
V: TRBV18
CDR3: CASSPDREWINTGELFF

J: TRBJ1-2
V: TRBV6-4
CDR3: CASSDGGAGYYGYTF

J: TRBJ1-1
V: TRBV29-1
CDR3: CSVEAFARNTEAFF

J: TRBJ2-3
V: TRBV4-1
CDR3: CASSLSGREADTQYF

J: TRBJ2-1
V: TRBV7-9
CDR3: CASSLASGRPYNEQFF

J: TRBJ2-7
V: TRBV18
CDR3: CASSEPGLAGDEQYF

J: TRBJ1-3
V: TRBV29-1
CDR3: CSVFRAGNTIYF

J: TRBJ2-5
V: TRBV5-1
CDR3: CASSLALSVETQYF

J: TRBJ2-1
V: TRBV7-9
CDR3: CASRSPHGTSGSSYNEQFF

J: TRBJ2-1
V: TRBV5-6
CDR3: CASRSGTSGYRSYNEQFF

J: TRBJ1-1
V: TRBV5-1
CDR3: CASSLVGGNAFF

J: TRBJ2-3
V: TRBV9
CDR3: CASSVVGLAADTQYF

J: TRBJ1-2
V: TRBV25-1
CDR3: CASSEAGGVLRGYTF

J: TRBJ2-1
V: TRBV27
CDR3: CASSLSSGRAGYNEQFF

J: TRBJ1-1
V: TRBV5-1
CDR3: CATGRGRNTEAFF

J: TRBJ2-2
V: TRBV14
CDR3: CASSQYLPGAGELFF

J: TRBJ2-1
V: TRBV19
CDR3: CASSIVRSLRRVSEQFF

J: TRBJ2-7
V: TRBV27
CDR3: CASSLGTGVYEQYF

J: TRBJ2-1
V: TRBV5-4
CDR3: CASSPGLAQGNEQFF

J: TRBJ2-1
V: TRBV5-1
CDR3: CASRAQQGAINEQFF

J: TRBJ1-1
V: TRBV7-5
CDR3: CARSGSGGNLSTEAFF

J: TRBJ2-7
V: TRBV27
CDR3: CASSLGRRLAAPYEQYF

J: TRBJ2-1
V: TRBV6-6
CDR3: CASSYSILYNEQFF

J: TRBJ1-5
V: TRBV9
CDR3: CASSVGGRGDQPQHF

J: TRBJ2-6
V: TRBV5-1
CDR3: CASSLGYAREGSGANVLTF